This T cell receptor beta chain was captured by sequencing in a study of blood T cells in healthy people across ages (dated by TCRdb to about 2015). Notes on the research overall: In model experiments, roughly one uniquely barcoded TCR beta cDNA molecule per two T cells was captured by template switching. To track age-related changes in TCR beta repertoire diversity, the study relied on deep sequencing normalized with unique cDNA molecular identifiers. The donors were divided into four age groups: young (average approximately 15 years), middle-aged (about 39), aged (about 60) and long-lived (more than 75). To avoid experimental bias, donors of different ages were spread randomly across the sequencing lanes. The study analyzed two additional independent replicas of 1 million unique cDNA reads from the same blood draw for two donors, one aged 18 to 29 and one aged 80 or older. Results and caveats for the whole study, not just this receptor: Estimates of total diversity based on one million sequenced T cells were considered lower bounds and underestimates. Compared with the aged group, the long-lived group had more naive CD4+ T cells, fewer expanded clones and increased TCR diversity, suggesting age selection. The percentage of naive T cells measured by flow cytometry correlated strongly with observed TCR beta diversity. Because profiling used bulk unsorted PBMCs, naive and antigen-experienced compartments could not be compared conclusively. The CMV infection status of donors was not known, potentially confounding age-related changes in expanded clonotypes. As age increased, observed TCR beta diversity per million T cells dropped in a roughly linear way, and a significant reduction was already evident by age 40.

The 39 donors, aged about 6 to 100 years, were systemically healthy Caucasian individuals from Russia. Each donor gave 8 to 10 milliliters of peripheral blood, drawn into EDTA-treated Vacutainer tubes. Ficoll-Paque density-gradient centrifugation was used to isolate PBMCs, with at least 6 million per sample. Trizol reagent was used to extract total RNA from the PBMCs, yielding at least 5 micrograms per sample. Naive CD45RAhigh/CD27high T cell percentages were measured by flow cytometry on a PBMC aliquot from every donor. From the germline V gene (reference sequence), CDR1 is SEHNR and CDR2 is FQNEAQ. V is cut back by 7 bases and J by 3 bases, with 7 bases in the junction unmatched. Spanning cysteine to phenylalanine, the CDR3 consists of 14 amino acids. The entry retains the CDR3 DNA only, 42 bases that are in frame from base 1. Regarding this clonotype: The specificity of this receptor is unknown. No base quality values were provided; no much bigger clone lies one nucleotide off.

Receptor amplification or capture employed 5' RACE. The listed sequencing device is Illumina HiSeq 2500. The second PCR ran for roughly 7 to 12 cycles and used a J-beta primer mix along with a sample-barcoded 5' primer. A template-switch 5' adaptor carrying 12 random nucleotides introduced a unique molecular identifier onto each TCR beta cDNA molecule. At least 2.5 million CDR3-containing paired-end reads were obtained from each sample. The Mint cDNA synthesis kit, primed by a TRBC-specific oligonucleotide, was used to synthesize first-strand cDNA from all RNA. Following uracil-DNA glycosylase treatment, a first 18-cycle PCR with universal primers M1SS and BC2_uni_R was performed on all cDNA. In the original analysis: Each sample was normalized by randomly selecting 1 million high-quality reads, each carrying a distinct molecular identifier. Reads with shared molecular identifiers were discarded instead of being binned into consensus sequences. CDR3 identification, clonotype clustering and error correction used MiTCR with a Q25 quality threshold and the strictest error-elimination algorithm. Lower-bound total TCR beta diversity was estimated with a nonparametric unseen species model using Euler transformation. TCRdb itself trimmed the public reads at Q25 with fastp, ran MiXCR and retained productive beta chains. Each CDR3 protein appears once, grouped with its most common genes and DNA. TCRdb, not the authors, supplied the V and J calls. This sample has roughly 800,000 distinct CDR3 sequences in its table, and roughly 60% of those were observed once. Of the sample, about 20% falls within the top ten clones.

The TCR comes from a man under 40 in good health. The rearrangement combines TRBV7-9 with TRBJ2-7; TRBD1 matches 9 bases in the middle. Sequences were obtained from blood. The nucleotide sequence is given as TGTGCCAGCACGCTCGACAGGGGGATCTACGAGCAGTACTTC. This encodes CASTLDRGIYEQYF.